Following are 18 T cell receptor beta chains from one sample sequenced in a study of human T cells and chemical hapten exposure. Indicated time point: patch test 3, about 24 weeks after DPC sensitization. Treatment reported: therapeutic diphenylcyclopropenone sensitization with weekly scalp DPC. Whole blood, unfractionated, served as the material for total RNA extraction. TCRdb used MiXCR to reprocess the RACE reads, holding one entry per CDR3 protein. The table shows some 36,000 distinct CDR3 sequences, with over 7.5% occurring only once. Sequencing used whole blood, obtained in connection with sensitization to the hapten diphenylcyclopropenone (DPC). These receptors originate from a middle-aged man with alopecia areata. Some clones in this sample may be carry-over from other donors' samples.

In this sample, this clonotype turned up many times. Here the CDR3 reads CASSSRQGVELNTEAFF. In DNA, the CDR3 is TGCGCCAGCAGCTCCCGACAGGGTGTCGAACTGAACACTGAAGCTTTCTTT. The rearrangement uses TRBV5-1 and TRBJ1-1, with 7 nucleotides matching TRBD1. With 3 bases clipped from V and 0 bases from J, the junction kept 11 bases outside the gene matches. The CDR3 totals 17 residues. Germline CDR1 reads SGHRS; CDR2 reads YFSETQ.

This chain uses TRBV28 with TRBJ1-1, with D possibly matching TRBD1 (6 bases). Trimming removed 10 bases at V and 0 bases at J, with 12 bases between. The CDR3 runs to 13 residues. In germline, CDR1 is MDHEN, CDR2 SYDVKM. The CDR3 coding sequence is TGTGCCACCTCGGGACACCTGAACACTGAAGCTTTCTTT. Residues: CATSGHLNTEAFF.

This clonotype was detected many times. The rearrangement links TRBV6-5 to TRBJ2-3, with D possibly being TRBD2 (5 bases). Germline lookup yields CDR1 MNHEY and CDR2 SVGAGI. The CDR3 runs 14 residues. Trimming removed 2 bases from V and 1 base from J, with 7 bases in between. In DNA form, the CDR3 reads TGTGCCAGCAGTTACGGACTCCGCACAGATACGCAGTATTTT. Encoded protein: CASSYGLRTDTQYF.

Ten or more counts support this clonotype. V gene TRBV10-1 combines with J gene TRBJ2-5; D is tentatively TRBD1 or TRBD2 (6 bases each). Trimming removed 8 bases from V and 1 base from J, with 14 bases in between. The CDR3 covers 14 residues. Germline assignment: CDR1 WNHNN and CDR2 SYGVQD (reference sequence). The chain's CDR3 is CASATGRPQETQYF. The DNA of the CDR3 is TGCGCCAGCGCTACAGGGAGGCCCCAAGAGACCCAGTACTTC.

This clonotype was observed many times. The chain combines TRBV5-1 with TRBJ1-1, with D unclear. The V end was cut by 4 bases, the J end by 4 bases, with 11 bases between. The CDR3 totals 13 residues. The germline V gene encodes CDR1 SGHRS and CDR2 YFSETQ. The CDR3 region has the DNA TGCGCCAGCAGCCTTCGGGATCGCACTGAAGCTTTCTTT. Its protein is CASSLRDRTEAFF.

This clonotype appeared a few times. The chain links TRBV5-1 to TRBJ2-5; D may be TRBD1 (6 bases). There are 15 residues in the CDR3. CDR1 is SGHRS, CDR2 YFSETQ, per germline. Trimming took 2 bases from V and 1 from J, leaving 12 bases between them. CDR3 sequence (DNA): TGCGCCAGCAGCTTCGTCCCAGGGGTCCAAGAGACCCAGTACTTC. Translated: CASSFVPGVQETQYF.

This clonotype turned up a few times. In nucleotides, the CDR3 is TGCAGTGCCCTAATATTACAACCTAATGAAAAACTGTTTTTT. It specifies CSALILQPNEKLFF. V gene TRBV20-1 combines with J gene TRBJ1-4, with D uncertain. The CDR3 is made up of 14 amino acids. Germline V gene lookup returns CDR1 DFQATT and CDR2 SNEGSKA (reference sequence). V was pared by 6 bases and J by 3 bases, with 14 bases between.

Ten or more counts support this clonotype. The V gene is TRBV7-2, the J gene TRBJ1-6; D may be TRBD1 (6 bases). Germline-derived CDR1 and CDR2 are SGHTA and FQGNSA. V was shortened by 3 bases and J by 12 bases, with 12 bases between the two germline ends. This CDR3 spans 13 amino acids. Written as DNA, the CDR3 is TGTGCCAGCAGCTTGGGACAAGAGGGACCCCTCCACTTT. It yields the protein CASSLGQEGPLHF.

In its sample, this clonotype was seen a few times. The chain combines TRBV18 with TRBJ2-3; D tentatively fits TRBD1 or TRBD2 (5 bases each). Germline assignment: CDR1 KGHSH and CDR2 LQKENI. V lost 2 bases, J lost 5 bases, and 11 bases lay in between. The CDR3 runs 14 residues. CDR3 residues: CASSPGTTEDTQYF. The CDR3 nucleotides read TGTGCCAGCTCACCAGGGACGACTGAAGATACGCAGTATTTT.

There are many counts of this clonotype. This CDR3 is CSAKRGSYEQYF. DNA for the CDR3: TGCAGCGCTAAGCGGGGGTCCTACGAGCAGTACTTC. The chain joins TRBV29-1 to TRBJ2-7; 8 nucleotides align to TRBD2. V gave up 7 bases and J gave up 1 base; unmatched junction bases: 3. CDR1 SQVTM and CDR2 ANQGSEA come from the germline V gene. This CDR3 spans 12 amino acids.

This chain connects TRBV5-1 to TRBJ2-1; TRBD2 aligns across 8 bases. The trim removed 0 bases at V and 6 bases at J, leaving 5 bases unmatched. This CDR3 has 15 residues. Germline CDR1 is SGHRS and CDR2 is YFSETQ. The DNA of the CDR3 is TGCGCCAGCAGCTTGGTGAGCGGGAGTCCCAATGAGCAGTTCTTC. Protein sequence: CASSLVSGSPNEQFF.

Ten or more counts support this clonotype. This chain joins TRBV28 and TRBJ2-3, with a possible D match to TRBD2 (6 bases). The V and J ends lost 8 bases and 6 bases respectively, with 15 bases between them. This CDR3 is 13 amino acids long. Looked up from germline, CDR1 is MDHEN and CDR2 is SYDVKM. DNA of the CDR3: TGTGCCAGCGTGATCGGGGCGGGGGATACGCAGTATTTT. This gives the protein CASVIGAGDTQYF.

The gene calls are TRBV5-8 and TRBJ2-5; TRBD1 might be the D (6 bases). The germline gives CDR1 SGHTS, CDR2 YDEGEE. The CDR3 has 14 amino acids. Trimming left V 4 bases short and J 3 bases short, with 13 bases between. CDR3 sequence: CASSNRDTKETQYF. The CDR3, as DNA: TGTGCCAGCAGCAATCGGGACACGAAAGAGACCCAGTACTTC.

Details on this clonotype: One base away lies a much larger clone, so this may be a sequencing read error. V is TRBV20-1 and J is TRBJ2-7; D gene ambiguous. Germline CDR1 is DFQATT and CDR2 is SNEGSKA (reference sequence). The CDR3 runs 13 residues. CDR3 sequence: CSARESRSYGQYF. The CDR3 DNA is TGCAGTGCTAGGGAGAGCAGGTCCTACGGGCAGTACTTC.

With respect to this clonotype: An end of the junction differs from the germline gene, which may be a read error. The chain employs TRBV30 and TRBJ1-1; tentative D call: TRBD1 (6 bases). Germline values: CDR1 GTSNPN, CDR2 SVGIG (reference sequence). This CDR3 is 14 amino acids long. The CDR3 region has the DNA TGTGCCTGGAGGAGGGGGAGTGGGAACACTGTAGCTTTCTTT. It encodes CAWRRGSGNTVAFF.

The rearrangement uses TRBV11-2 and TRBJ2-3; no reliable D call. This CDR3 is 15 amino acids long. CDR1 and CDR2 from the germline V gene are SGHAT and FQNNGV. V was cut by 0 bases and J by 5 bases, with 12 bases left in between. CDR3 region: CASSLELATGDTQYF. DNA for the CDR3: TGTGCCAGCAGCTTAGAGTTAGCCACGGGAGATACGCAGTATTTT.

The chain has TRBV28 and TRBJ2-2, with unresolved D. Germline V gene data show CDR1 as MDHEN and CDR2 as SYDVKM. The CDR3 loop spans 13 amino acids. V lost 10 bases and J lost 1, with 10 bases in between. As DNA, the CDR3 is TGTGCCACCCTCGCGGTGAACACCGGGGAGCTGTTTTTT. It specifies CATLAVNTGELFF.

This clonotype appeared a few times. This sequence joins TRBV3-1 and TRBJ2-2; no firm D call. The V and J ends lost 0 bases and 4 bases respectively, with 6 bases between them. The CDR3 is 14 residues long. Germline V lookup: CDR1 LGHDT, CDR2 YNNKEL (reference sequence). CDR3 amino acids: CASSQDGRTGELFF. The CDR3 region has the DNA TGTGCCAGCAGCCAAGATGGGCGCACCGGGGAGCTGTTTTTT.